Shown below are 15 T cell receptor beta chains from a single sample sequenced in a study of cytomegalovirus exposure and HLA in healthy donors. Primers for the PCR totalled 60 Vbeta and 13 Jbeta. Sequenced by immunoSEQ multiplex PCR; TCRdb stores in-frame clones only, minus some. The sample contains roughly 43,000 clones, 77% of which appear only once. Sequencing input: PBMCs. All receptors come from a man younger than 40 in good health and CMV-seronegative.

The J gene is TRBJ2-2, the V gene TRBV5-1; 8 nucleotides match TRBD1. Trimming took 5 bases from V and 7 from J; bases not matched to a gene: 4. The CDR3 spans 13 residues. Per germline, CDR1 SGHRS and CDR2 YFSETQ. The CDR3 region has the DNA TGCGCCAGCAGGGGACAGGTCGGCGGGGAGCTGTTTTTT. Protein product: CASRGQVGGELFF.

V and J are TRBV19 and TRBJ2-3; TRBD2 matches 8 bases. Germline V CDR1 and CDR2: LNHDA, SQIVND (reference sequence). The CDR3 runs to 14 residues. V lost 6 bases to trimming and J lost 5 bases; unmatched junction nucleotides: 7. The CDR3 reads CASRSGSVRDTQYF. CDR3 nucleotide sequence: TGTGCCAGTAGAAGCGGGAGTGTGAGAGATACGCAGTATTTT.

This clone was picked up a small number of times. This rearrangement joins TRBV11-2 to TRBJ2-7; the match to TRBD2 covers 8 bases. Germline CDR1 is SGHAT and CDR2 is FQNNGV. CDR3 length equals 15 residues. V was clipped by 2 bases and J by 4 bases; unmatched bases: 7. CDR3 residues: CASSLFSGSQYEQYF. The CDR3 region has the DNA TGTGCCAGCAGCTTATTCAGCGGGAGTCAGTACGAGCAGTACTTC.

For the CDR3, the DNA is TGTGCCAGCAGCTCTAGCGGGATTATTAATGAGCAGTTCTTC. This translates into CASSSSGIINEQFF. The chain combines TRBV11-3 with TRBJ2-1; TRBD2 aligns across 9 bases. The CDR3 is 14 residues long. V was clipped by 4 bases and J by 7 bases; unmatched bases: 5. CDR1 and CDR2 from the germline V gene are SGHNT and YENEEA.

Details on this clone: One end of the junction is discordant with germline, which a read error may explain. V usage is TRBV6-1 and J usage is TRBJ1-2, with D perhaps TRBD1 (6 bases). Per the germline V gene, CDR1 is MNHNS and CDR2 is SASEGT. The CDR3 length is 14 residues. The CDR3 protein is CASSERGQAYRYTF. The CDR3 DNA is TGTGCCAGCAGTGAACGGGGACAAGCCTATCGCTACACCTTC.

V and J are TRBV19 and TRBJ1-1; D is perhaps TRBD1 (6 bases). Germline assignment: CDR1 LNHDA and CDR2 SQIVND (reference sequence). V lost 11 bases and J lost 6, with 13 bases in between. The CDR3 length is 11 residues. DNA of the CDR3: TGTGCCTCAAGCAGGGGCCCTGAAGCTTTCTTT. Protein product: CASSRGPEAFF.

The rearrangement joins TRBV28 to TRBJ1-3, with D uncertain. Germline CDR1 and CDR2: MDHEN and SYDVKM. This CDR3 has 14 residues. The V end lost 6 bases, the J end lost 0 bases, and 9 bases lay between the germline ends. The CDR3 DNA sequence: TGTGCCAGCAGAACCTCGAGCTCTGGAAACACCATATATTTT. This sequence encodes CASRTSSSGNTIYF.

This chain connects TRBV2 to TRBJ2-5, with D hard to call. V was trimmed by 3 bases and J by 7 bases, leaving 12 bases between them. CDR1 and CDR2 (germline): SNHLY, FYNNEI. The CDR3 spans 13 residues. The CDR3 bases are TGTGCCAGCAGTGACCGAGGATTCGGGACCCAGTACTTC. Residues: CASSDRGFGTQYF.

This clone was seen only a few times. The rearrangement links TRBV6-5 to TRBJ2-1; 12 nucleotides match TRBD2. CDR1 and CDR2 (germline): MNHEY, SVGAGI. V was clipped by 2 bases and J by 7 bases; unmatched bases: 6. This CDR3 has 16 residues. The CDR3, as DNA: TGTGCCAGCAGTTACCGTACTAGCGGGAGGAGAAATGAGCAGTTCTTC. Its translation is CASSYRTSGRRNEQFF.

Notes on this clone: An end of the junction does not agree with germline; a read error may underlie this. The chain is built from TRBV7-9 and TRBJ2-1; 8 positions agree with TRBD1. This CDR3 comprises 12 residues. Germline values: CDR1 SEHNR, CDR2 FQNEAQ (reference sequence). In DNA, the CDR3 is TGTTCCAGCAGCCAACAGGGGGATGAGCAGTTCTTC. This codes for CSSSQQGDEQFF.

The rearrangement uses TRBV9 and TRBJ2-3; 10 bases agree with TRBD1. The CDR3 spans 16 residues. The germline CDR1 and CDR2 sequences are SGDLS and YYNGEE. V shed 1 base, J shed 5 bases, and the junction held 7 bases outside the gene matches. The DNA for the CDR3 is TGTGCCAGCAGCGTACGACAGGGGGCAAGTGGAGATACGCAGTATTTT. Its protein is CASSVRQGASGDTQYF.

This clone was found a few times. This chain joins TRBV19 and TRBJ2-3; 9 bases are a match to TRBD1. J lost 2 bases, V lost 6 bases, and 15 bases had no gene match. The germline CDR1 and CDR2 sequences are LNHDA and SQIVND (reference sequence). The CDR3 extends over 18 amino acids. CDR3: CASRGVPGQGTYTDTQYF. In nucleotides, the CDR3 is TGTGCCAGTAGAGGGGTCCCGGGACAGGGAACCTACACAGATACGCAGTATTTT.

The V gene is TRBV28, the J gene TRBJ2-5, with 9 bases lining up with TRBD2. The DNA matches TRBJ2-7 better at its end, which makes the J call doubtful. The CDR3 is 17 amino acids. Germline V lookup: CDR1 MDHEN, CDR2 SYDVKM. CDR3 nucleotide sequence: TGTGCCAGCAGTTCGCCCCTCCTAGCGGGGAGCTCCTACGAGCAGTACTTC. Protein sequence: CASSSPLLAGSSYEQYF.

CDR3 amino acids: CASIFSGTNIQYF. The CDR3 DNA reads TGTGCCAGCATCTTCAGCGGGACCAACATTCAGTACTTC. This rearrangement joins TRBV6-5 to TRBJ2-4; 7 nucleotides agree with TRBD2. The germline CDR1 and CDR2 sequences are MNHEY and SVGAGI. CDR3 length: 13 amino acids. The J segment lost 7 bases and the V segment lost 7 bases, leaving 7 bases of the junction unmatched.

This clone was observed a few times. This sequence joins TRBV6-1 and TRBJ1-4; D unresolved. Looked up from germline, CDR1 is MNHNS and CDR2 is SASEGT. The CDR3 extends over 14 amino acids. V lost 6 bases and J lost 7, with 15 bases in between. The CDR3 nucleotides are TGTGCCAGCAGCGAGGGATCCGCCTTTGAAAAACTGTTTTTT. Residues: CASSEGSAFEKLFF.